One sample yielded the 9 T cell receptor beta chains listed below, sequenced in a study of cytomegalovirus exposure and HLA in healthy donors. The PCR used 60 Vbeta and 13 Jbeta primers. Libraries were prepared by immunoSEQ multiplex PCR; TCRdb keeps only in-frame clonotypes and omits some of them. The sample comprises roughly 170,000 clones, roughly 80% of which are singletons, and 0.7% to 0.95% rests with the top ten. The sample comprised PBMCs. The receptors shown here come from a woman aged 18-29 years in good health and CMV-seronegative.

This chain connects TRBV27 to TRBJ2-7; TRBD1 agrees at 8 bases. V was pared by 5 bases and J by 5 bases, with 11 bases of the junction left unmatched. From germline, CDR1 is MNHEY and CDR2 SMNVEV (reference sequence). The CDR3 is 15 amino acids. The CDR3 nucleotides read TGTGCCAGCAGTCCCTGGACAGGGCTGAAGGACGAGCAGTACTTC. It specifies CASSPWTGLKDEQYF.

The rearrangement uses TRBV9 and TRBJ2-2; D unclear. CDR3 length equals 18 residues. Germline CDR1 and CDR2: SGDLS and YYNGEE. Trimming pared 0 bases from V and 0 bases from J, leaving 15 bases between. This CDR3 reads CASSVDFVLSANTGELFF. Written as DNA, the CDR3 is TGTGCCAGCAGCGTAGATTTCGTTCTCTCTGCGAACACCGGGGAGCTGTTTTTT.

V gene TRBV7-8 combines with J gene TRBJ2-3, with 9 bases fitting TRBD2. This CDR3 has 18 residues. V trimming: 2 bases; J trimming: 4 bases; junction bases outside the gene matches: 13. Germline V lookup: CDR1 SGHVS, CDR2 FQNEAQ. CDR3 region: CASSLLLGVLAGADTQYF. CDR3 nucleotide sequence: TGTGCCAGCAGCTTACTTCTGGGTGTGTTAGCGGGAGCAGATACGCAGTATTTT.

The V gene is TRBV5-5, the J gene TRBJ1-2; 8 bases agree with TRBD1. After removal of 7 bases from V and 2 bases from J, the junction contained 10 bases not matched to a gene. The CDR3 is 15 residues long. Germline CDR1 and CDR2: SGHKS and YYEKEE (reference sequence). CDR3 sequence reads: CASGQRQGINYGYTF. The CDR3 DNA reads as TGTGCCAGCGGGCAAAGACAGGGGATCAACTATGGCTACACCTTC.

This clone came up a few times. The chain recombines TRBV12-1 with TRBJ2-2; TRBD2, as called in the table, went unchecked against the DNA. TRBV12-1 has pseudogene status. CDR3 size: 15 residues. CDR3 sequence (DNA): TGTGCCAGCGCCCGGGGGGAGAGTGACACCGGGGAGCTGTTTTTT. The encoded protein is CASARGESDTGELFF.

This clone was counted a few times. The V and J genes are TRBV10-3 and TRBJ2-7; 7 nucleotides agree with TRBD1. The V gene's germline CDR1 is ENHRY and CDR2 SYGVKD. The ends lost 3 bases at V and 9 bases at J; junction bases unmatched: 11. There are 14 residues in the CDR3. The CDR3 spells CAISEEEQGIGQYF. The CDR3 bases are TGTGCCATCAGTGAAGAGGAACAGGGGATCGGGCAGTACTTC.

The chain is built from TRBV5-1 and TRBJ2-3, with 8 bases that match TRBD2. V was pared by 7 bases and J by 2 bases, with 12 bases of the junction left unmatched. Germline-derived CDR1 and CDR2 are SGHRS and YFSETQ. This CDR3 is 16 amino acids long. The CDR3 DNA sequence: TGCGCCAGCTCAGTAGGGCTAGCGGGTAACACAGATACGCAGTATTTT. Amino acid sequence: CASSVGLAGNTDTQYF.

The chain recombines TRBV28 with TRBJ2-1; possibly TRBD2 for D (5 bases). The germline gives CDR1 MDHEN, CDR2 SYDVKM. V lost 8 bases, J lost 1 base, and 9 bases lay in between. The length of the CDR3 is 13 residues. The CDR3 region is CASWEPSYNEQFF. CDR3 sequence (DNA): TGTGCCAGCTGGGAGCCGTCCTACAATGAGCAGTTCTTC.

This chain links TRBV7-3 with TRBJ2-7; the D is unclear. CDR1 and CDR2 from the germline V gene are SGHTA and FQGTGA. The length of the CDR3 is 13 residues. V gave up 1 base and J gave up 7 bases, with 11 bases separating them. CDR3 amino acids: CASSLNFYQEQYF. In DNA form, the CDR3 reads TGTGCCAGCAGCTTAAATTTTTATCAGGAGCAGTACTTC.